This T cell receptor (beta chain) stems from a study of T cell changes during pregnancy in multiple sclerosis. Germline V gene data show CDR1 as SGHTA and CDR2 as FQGNSA. The CDR3 contains 16 residues. Clones were sequenced by immunoSEQ multiplex PCR, and TCRdb holds only the in-frame ones, with some missing. This sample has about 75,000 clones, with roughly 90% found just once. To note about this clone: Compared with germline, one end of the junction differs, possibly owing to a read error.

This TCR was recovered from a female donor in good health, enrolled as a control in a pregnancy study. This chain joins TRBV7-2 and TRBJ2-1; 11 bases are a match to TRBD2. The sample in question was peripheral blood, obtained in the first trimester of pregnancy. In DNA form, the CDR3 reads TGTGCCAGCAGCGTCCCCGGGCTAGCGGGGGGCGCGGTAGTGGTCTTC. This translates into CASSVPGLAGGAVVVF.